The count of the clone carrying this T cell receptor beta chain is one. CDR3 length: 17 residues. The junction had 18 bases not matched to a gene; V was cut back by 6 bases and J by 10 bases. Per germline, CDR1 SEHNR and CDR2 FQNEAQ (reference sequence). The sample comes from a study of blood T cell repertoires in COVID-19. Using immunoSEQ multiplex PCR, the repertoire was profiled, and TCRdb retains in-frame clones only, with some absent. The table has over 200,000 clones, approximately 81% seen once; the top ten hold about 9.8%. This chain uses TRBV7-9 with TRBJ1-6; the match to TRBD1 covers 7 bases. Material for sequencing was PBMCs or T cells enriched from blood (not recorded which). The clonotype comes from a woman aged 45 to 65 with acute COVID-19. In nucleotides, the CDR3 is TGTGCCAGCAGGGAGGCCGCTCGGACAGGTCTTCACTCACCCCTCCACTTT. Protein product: CASREAARTGLHSPLHF.